Each of the 31 T cell receptor beta chains below was sequenced from the same sample in a study of blood T cell repertoires in COVID-19. Method: immunoSEQ multiplex PCR; TCRdb's copy keeps in-frame clones and lacks some. The sample consists of 150,000 to 190,000 clones, around 84% of them appearing once. Sample: peripheral blood. All receptors come from a woman aged 60 to 75 with COVID-19, enrolled during active disease.

The chain couples TRBV24-1 to TRBJ1-2; D gene unclear. The germline V gene has CDR1 KGHDR and CDR2 SFDVKD. V lost 4 bases and J lost 4, with 6 bases in between. The length of the CDR3 is 12 residues. DNA of the CDR3: TGTGCCACCAGTGACCCCGGCTATGGCTACACCTTC. Residues: CATSDPGYGYTF.

The chain joins TRBV6-5 to TRBJ2-2; a possible D gene is TRBD1 (5 bases). Per the germline V gene, CDR1 is MNHEY and CDR2 is SVGAGI. V dropped 6 bases and J dropped 1 base, with 9 bases sitting between them. The CDR3 has 14 residues. The CDR3 here is CASRGQGNTGELFF. As DNA, the CDR3 is TGTGCCAGCAGGGGGCAGGGGAACACCGGGGAGCTGTTTTTT.

The genes are TRBV12-5 and TRBJ1-2, with D unclear. CDR1 LGHNT and CDR2 FRNRAP come from the germline V gene. V shed 2 bases and J shed 9 bases, with 10 bases lying between them. This CDR3 has 12 residues. The CDR3 region is CASGLLASRYTF. The CDR3 bases are TGTGCTAGTGGTTTGTTGGCCTCCCGCTACACCTTC.

The rearrangement joins TRBV5-4 to TRBJ2-7, with 9 bases matching TRBD1. The CDR3 totals 14 residues. The germline CDR1 and CDR2 sequences are SGHNT and YYREEE (reference sequence). The ends lost 4 bases at V and 1 base at J; junction bases unmatched: 3. CDR3 region: CASSVDRGSYEQYF. CDR3 nucleotides: TGTGCCAGCAGCGTGGACAGGGGTTCCTACGAGCAGTACTTC.

The V gene is TRBV7-6, the J gene TRBJ1-5; 8 positions match TRBD1. The CDR3 covers 16 residues. V shed 5 bases, J shed 0 bases, and the junction held 6 bases outside the gene matches. Germline V gives CDR1 SGHVS, CDR2 FNYEAQ. CDR3: CASSPRTGRSNQPQHF. The CDR3 bases are TGTGCCAGCAGCCCACGGACAGGGCGTAGCAATCAGCCCCAGCATTTT.

This chain connects TRBV7-8 to TRBJ1-2; D is perhaps TRBD1 (5 bases). Germline lookup yields CDR1 SGHVS and CDR2 FQNEAQ. CDR3 size: 14 residues. The germline V and J ends were trimmed by 1 base and 2 bases, with 8 bases remaining between them. This CDR3 reads CASSLDRNNYGYTF. CDR3 coding DNA: TGTGCCAGCAGCTTAGACAGGAACAACTATGGCTACACCTTC. The whole variable domain, filled in from reference TRBV7-8 and TRBJ1-2, reads GAGVSQSPRYKVAKRGQDVALRCDPISGHVSLFWYQQALGQGPEFLTYFQNEAQLDKSGLPSDRFFAERPEGSVSTLKIQRTQQEDSAVYLCASSLDRNNYGYTFGSGTRLTVV.

J is TRBJ1-2 and V is TRBV19; perhaps TRBD1 as D (6 bases). Germline V CDR1 and CDR2: LNHDA, SQIVND (reference sequence). Trimming left V 4 bases short and J 4 bases short, with 16 bases between. This CDR3 comprises 15 residues. This CDR3 reads CASSNLQGQVYGYTF. Written as DNA, the CDR3 is TGTGCCAGTAGTAATCTCCAGGGACAAGTCTATGGCTACACCTTC.

V usage is TRBV2 and J usage is TRBJ1-1, with no clear D. This CDR3 contains 15 residues. V lost 7 bases and J lost 1, with 16 bases in between. Germline assignment: CDR1 SNHLY and CDR2 FYNNEI. CDR3: CASTQVRGENTEAFF. DNA of the CDR3: TGTGCCAGCACCCAAGTCCGGGGAGAGAACACTGAAGCTTTCTTT.

V is TRBV3-1 (or the pseudogene TRBV3-2) and J is TRBJ2-1; a possible D gene is TRBD2 (6 bases). The V gene's germline CDR1 is LGHDT and CDR2 YNNKEL (reference sequence). V shed 4 bases and J shed 9 bases, with 22 bases lying between them. CDR3 length equals 16 residues. In nucleotides, the CDR3 is TGTGCCAGCAGCCCATGGGGAAGCGGGCTTACTGGTGAGCAGTTCTTC. Translated: CASSPWGSGLTGEQFF.

The count of this clone is one. The chain has TRBV9 and TRBJ2-5; unclear D gene. Trimming left V 0 bases short and J 1 base short, with 4 bases between. The germline gives CDR1 SGDLS, CDR2 YYNGEE. CDR3 length equals 13 residues. CDR3 coding DNA: TGTGCCAGCAGCGTAGACGGCCAAGAGACCCAGTACTTC. Amino acid sequence: CASSVDGQETQYF.

The CDR3 sequence: CATSVGRGNQPQHF. The CDR3 nucleotides are TGTGCCACCAGTGTCGGCAGGGGCAATCAGCCCCAGCATTTT. The gene calls are TRBV24-1 and TRBJ1-5, with TRBD1 as a possible D gene (5 bases). Germline CDR1 KGHDR, CDR2 SFDVKD. This CDR3 is built from 14 residues. The V and J ends lost 5 bases and 2 bases respectively, with 9 bases between them.

The V and J genes are TRBV7-8 and TRBJ1-2, with a weak D call TRBD1 (5 bases). Germline V gene lookup returns CDR1 SGHVS and CDR2 FQNEAQ. Trimming removed 5 bases at V and 0 bases at J, with 13 bases between. The CDR3 contains 15 residues. The DNA of the CDR3 is TGTGCCAGCAGCCTCGACAGTTCCGCTAACTATGGCTACACCTTC. Translated: CASSLDSSANYGYTF.

V is TRBV5-4 and J is TRBJ1-1; D perhaps matches TRBD1 (5 bases). The V end was cut by 3 bases, the J end by 1 base, with 10 bases between. CDR1 SGHNT and CDR2 YYREEE come from the germline V gene (reference sequence). The CDR3 sequence is 14 residues long. In DNA, the CDR3 is TGTGCCAGCAGCTCGCCGACAGAGAACACTGAAGCTTTCTTT. This encodes CASSSPTENTEAFF.

This chain uses TRBV30 with TRBJ1-5; possible D gene TRBD1, 5 bases. Germline assignment: CDR1 GTSNPN and CDR2 SVGIG (reference sequence). Trimming took 5 bases from V and 7 from J, leaving 12 bases between them. The CDR3 contains 12 residues. The CDR3 nucleotides read TGTGCCTGGGGCCCGGGGGGACAGCCCCAGCATTTT. It codes for CAWGPGGQPQHF.

This chain links TRBV29-1 with TRBJ1-1; D possibly corresponds to TRBD1 (6 bases). Germline CDR1 SQVTM, CDR2 ANQGSEA. V was pared by 7 bases and J by 3 bases, with 12 bases between. The CDR3 extends over 12 amino acids. The CDR3 nucleotides are TGCAGCGGCTACAGGGAAGACACTGAAGCTTTCTTT. This translates into CSGYREDTEAFF.

The chain couples TRBV5-5 to TRBJ1-5, with TRBD1 matching 9 bases. Trimming at V came to 3 bases and at J to 1 base, leaving 2 bases not matched to a gene. Germline V gene sequence: CDR1 SGHKS, CDR2 YYEKEE (reference sequence). The CDR3 covers 15 residues. CDR3 region: CASSWGTGSNQPQHF. As DNA, the CDR3 is TGTGCCAGCAGCTGGGGGACAGGGAGCAATCAGCCCCAGCATTTT. The variable domain in full, completed from reference TRBV5-5 and TRBJ1-5, reads DAGVTQSPTHLIKTRGQQVTLRCSPISGHKSVSWYQQVLGQGPQFIFQYYEKEERGRGNFPDRFSARQFPNYSSELNVNALLLGDSALYLCASSWGTGSNQPQHFGDGTRLSIL.

The genes are TRBV3-1 (or the pseudogene TRBV3-2) and TRBJ1-1; no reliable D call. V gave up 3 bases and J gave up 3 bases, with 11 bases separating them. Germline CDR1 is LGHDT and CDR2 is YNNKEL (reference sequence). This CDR3 is 14 amino acids long. CDR3 in amino acids: CASSQRERDTEAFF. CDR3 DNA: TGTGCCAGCAGCCAGAGGGAACGGGACACTGAAGCTTTCTTT.

In its sample, this clone was seen a few times. The rearrangement joins TRBV7-3 to TRBJ2-1; 9 nucleotides align to TRBD2. Germline trimming cut 2 bases from V and 6 bases from J; bases unmatched to any gene: 5. Germline V gene data show CDR1 as SGHTA and CDR2 as FQGTGA. The CDR3 runs 15 residues. The CDR3 DNA is TGTGCCAGCAGCTTAGGTGGCGGGAGGGCCAATGAGCAGTTCTTC. This sequence encodes CASSLGGGRANEQFF.

The V call is TRBV18, the J call TRBJ1-2; D possibly corresponds to TRBD1 (5 bases). The ends were cut back, 3 bases at V and 8 bases at J, with 19 bases in the middle. Germline V gene sequence: CDR1 KGHSH, CDR2 LQKENI. CDR3 length: 15 residues. In DNA, the CDR3 is TGTGCCAGCTCACCTAGGAGGGACGCCCCAGGGGGCTACACCTTC. Its protein is CASSPRRDAPGGYTF. Complete variable domain (other parts from reference TRBV18 and TRBJ1-2): NAGVMQNPRHLVRRRGQEARLRCSPMKGHSHVYWYRQLPEEGLKFMVYLQKENIIDESGMPKERFSAEFPKEGPSILRIQQVVRGDSAAYFCASSPRRDAPGGYTFGSGTRLTVV.

The chain has TRBV25-1 and TRBJ1-4, with D tentatively TRBD1 (6 bases). Germline CDR1 and CDR2: MGHDK and SYGVNS. The CDR3 runs to 15 residues. With 2 bases removed from V and 8 bases from J, the gap between germline ends came to 15 bases. CDR3 protein: CASSEGGRQSEKLFF. The CDR3 DNA reads as TGTGCCAGCAGTGAAGGGGGCAGACAGTCCGAAAAACTGTTTTTT.

The rearrangement links TRBV18 to TRBJ1-2; the match to TRBD1 covers 8 bases. The length of the CDR3 is 14 residues. J gave up 9 bases and V 2 bases, and 8 bases lay outside the gene matches. Germline V gene lookup returns CDR1 KGHSH and CDR2 LQKENI. The CDR3 sequence is CASSPKQGADSYTF. The CDR3 region has the DNA TGTGCCAGCTCACCAAAGCAGGGGGCCGATAGCTACACCTTC.

This clone was found once. The gene calls are TRBV2 and TRBJ1-2; D remains ambiguous. Per the germline V gene, CDR1 is SNHLY and CDR2 is FYNNEI. Trimming removed 3 bases at V and 4 bases at J, with 9 bases between. This CDR3 spans 13 amino acids. The CDR3 DNA reads as TGTGCCAGCAGTGAGCAGGATTCCTATGGCTACACCTTC. This translates into CASSEQDSYGYTF.

This clone came up once. V usage is TRBV4-1 and J usage is TRBJ2-5, with D possibly TRBD2 on 6 matching bases. V was trimmed by 2 bases and J by 4 bases, leaving 14 bases between them. This CDR3 comprises 15 residues. Per the germline V gene, CDR1 is MGHRA and CDR2 is YSYEKL. CDR3 bases: TGCGCCAGCAGCCAATCTCAGACTAGAGCAGAGACCCAGTACTTC. It translates to CASSQSQTRAETQYF.

The chain recombines TRBV19 with TRBJ1-2; D is ambiguous. Trimming removed 3 bases at V and 8 bases at J, with 10 bases between. Looked up from germline, CDR1 is LNHDA and CDR2 is SQIVND (reference sequence). This CDR3 has 12 amino acids. CDR3 amino acids: CASSMPVRGYTF. The CDR3 nucleotides are TGTGCCAGTAGTATGCCTGTACGGGGCTACACCTTC.

The chain has TRBV2 and TRBJ2-3; TRBD1 agrees at 9 bases. Germline CDR1 and CDR2: SNHLY and FYNNEI. V was pared by 5 bases and J by 4 bases, with 1 base of the junction left unmatched. The CDR3 contains 13 residues. The CDR3: CASSRDRADTQYF. In DNA, the CDR3 is TGTGCCAGCAGTCGGGACAGGGCAGATACGCAGTATTTT.

J is TRBJ1-5 and V is TRBV29-1; 8 bases match TRBD1. The germline V gene has CDR1 SQVTM and CDR2 ANQGSEA. The CDR3 consists of 14 residues. V gave up 7 bases and J gave up 0 bases; unmatched junction bases: 5. CDR3 DNA: TGCAGCGCCATGACAGGGGTTAGCAATCAGCCCCAGCATTTT. Residues: CSAMTGVSNQPQHF.

J is TRBJ2-7 and V is TRBV5-1; D is undetermined. The V end lost 5 bases, the J end lost 0 bases, and 12 bases lay between the germline ends. The CDR3 runs 14 residues. Germline V gene sequence: CDR1 SGHRS, CDR2 YFSETQ. CDR3 region: CASSAQASSYEQYF. The CDR3 nucleotides read TGCGCCAGCAGTGCTCAGGCGAGCTCCTACGAGCAGTACTTC.

The V call is TRBV18, the J call TRBJ1-1; 8 nucleotides match TRBD1. The CDR3 totals 13 residues. Germline assignment: CDR1 KGHSH and CDR2 LQKENI. J was trimmed by 3 bases and V by 6 bases; bases with no gene match: 3. Here the CDR3 reads CASSTDRDTEAFF. Here the CDR3 DNA reads TGTGCCAGCTCTACGGACAGGGACACTGAAGCTTTCTTT.

This chain connects TRBV7-9 to TRBJ2-2; 7 bases agree with TRBD1. This CDR3 contains 14 residues. Germline V gene data show CDR1 as SEHNR and CDR2 as FQNEAQ (reference sequence). Trimming removed 7 bases from V and 2 bases from J; junction bases left unmatched: 4. CDR3 DNA: TGTGCCAGCAAACAGGGGTCTAACACCGGGGAGCTGTTTTTT. It yields the protein CASKQGSNTGELFF.

The chain couples TRBV27 to TRBJ1-2; TRBD1 matches at 8 bases. Germline loops: CDR1 MNHEY, CDR2 SMNVEV (reference sequence). Trimming cost V 6 bases and J 4 bases; bases outside gene matches: 4. The CDR3 contains 13 residues. CDR3 nucleotide sequence: TGTGCCAGCAGGGACAGGGTGGGCTATGGCTACACCTTC. Amino acid sequence: CASRDRVGYGYTF.

The chain joins TRBV7-9 to TRBJ1-4; D not certain. V shed 3 bases and J shed 5 bases, with 10 bases lying between them. CDR1 SEHNR and CDR2 FQNEAQ come from the germline V gene (reference sequence). CDR3 size: 14 residues. The CDR3 protein is CASSLTGGNEKLFF. The CDR3, as DNA: TGTGCCAGCAGCTTGACTGGTGGAAATGAAAAACTGTTTTTT.